This T cell receptor (beta chain) was recorded in a study of blood T cell repertoires in COVID-19. Overall study context: Samples came from the United States, Italy and Spain, spanning acute and convalescent COVID-19. In each case, the material was cDNA or gDNA derived from T cells, B-cell-depleted T cells, or PBMCs.

The authors' processing: Estimates of nucleated cell counts were drawn from the amplification of reference gene primers. Sequencing used immunoSEQ multiplex PCR; TCRdb keeps in-frame clones, though not all of them. Clone size and the V and J calls come from that table; the DNA yielded D and trimming. In the table there are roughly 97,000 clones, more than 85% of which are singletons. The specimen was peripheral blood. This clonotype originated in a human donor in a cohort sampled during active COVID-19.

The DNA for the CDR3 is TGTGCCAGCAGCTCCCTCGTGGGAGAGTGGTCACCCCTCCACTTT. Amino acid sequence: CASSSLVGEWSPLHF. This chain links TRBV7-8 with TRBJ1-6; no reliable D call. Trimming took 4 bases from V and 10 from J, leaving 17 bases between them. The germline V gene has CDR1 SGHVS and CDR2 FQNEAQ. This CDR3 comprises 15 residues. Full variable domain (missing parts from reference TRBV7-8 and TRBJ1-6): GAGVSQSPRYKVAKRGQDVALRCDPISGHVSLFWYQQALGQGPEFLTYFQNEAQLDKSGLPSDRFFAERPEGSVSTLKIQRTQQEDSAVYLCASSSLVGEWSPLHFGNGTRLTVT.